A few counts support the clone carrying this T cell receptor (beta chain). The sample comes from a study of blood T cell repertoires in COVID-19. TCRdb's table, derived via immunoSEQ multiplex PCR, lists solely in-frame clones and lacks some. The sample lists under 150,000 clones, 75% to 80% occurring once. The CDR3 spans 13 residues. Germline CDR1 MNHEY, CDR2 SVGAGI. The V end lost 4 bases, the J end lost 2 bases, and 8 bases lay between the germline ends. The specimen was peripheral blood. V is TRBV6-5 and J is TRBJ1-1, with a possible D match to TRBD1 (5 bases). This sequence was found in a woman aged 45-65 years with active or convalescent COVID-19. The CDR3 here is CASSSTGNTEAFF. For the CDR3, the DNA is TGTGCCAGCAGTTCTACAGGAAACACTGAAGCTTTCTTT.